This T cell receptor (beta chain) was sequenced for a study of human T cells and chemical hapten exposure. Overall study: Patients, largely female, had alopecia areata, totalis or universalis.

Study outcomes and limitations: Expanded TCR sets contained significantly more large CDR3 similarity clusters than controls.

CDR1 is DFQATT and CDR2 is SNEGSKA in the germline V gene (reference sequence). V lost 8 bases to trimming and J lost 1 base; unmatched junction nucleotides: 5. This CDR3 comprises 12 residues. This clonotype was observed a handful of times. As yet, its antigen is unknown. The time point is: patch test 3, about 24 weeks after DPC sensitization. Indicated treatment: therapeutic diphenylcyclopropenone sensitization with weekly scalp DPC. A single record per CDR3 protein comes from TCRdb applying MiXCR to the RACE reads. Of under 200,000 distinct CDR3 sequences listed, 25% to 35% were seen once; the top ten hold around 2.3%.

The origin of this receptor is a woman under 30 with alopecia areata. Some clones in this sample may be carry-over from other donors' samples. The chain has TRBV20-1 and TRBJ2-7, with 7 positions matching TRBD2. Sequencing was performed on whole blood, taken in connection with sensitization to the hapten diphenylcyclopropenone (DPC). CDR3 nucleotides: TGCAGTACACAGCGGGGATCCTACGAGCAGTACTTC. It codes for CSTQRGSYEQYF.